There are many counts of the clone carrying this T cell receptor (beta chain). Its specificity is not known. This record belongs to a study of T cells in Graves' hyperthyroidism and ophthalmopathy. RNA transcripts gave rise to amplified TCR beta CDR3 regions. An initial round of RT-PCR targeting the TCR CDR3 relied on the HTBI primer set. MiXCR, run by TCRdb on the multiplex PCR reads, gives a single entry per CDR3 protein. Here the sample spans about 550,000 distinct CDR3 sequences, about a fifth being singletons. Per the germline V gene, CDR1 is SGHTA and CDR2 is FQGNSA. V was cut by 2 bases and J by 2 bases, with 12 bases left in between. There are 15 residues in the CDR3. Study observations and caveats: Blood also showed most of the thyroid clonotypes that were expanded above 0.001. The model's output predicted ophthalmopathy at a median of roughly 6.9 months prior to onset.

It was considered stable Graves' hyperthyroidism when ophthalmopathy did not progress within 18 months. Used for diagnoses were clinical symptoms, serum thyroxine and TRAb, thyroid ultrasound and orbital computed tomography. The rearrangement joins TRBV7-2 to TRBJ2-5; possibly TRBD1 for D (5 bases). Sequenced: blood. This sequence originates from a man between 18 and 29 years old with Graves' hyperthyroidism. The CDR3 DNA sequence: TGTGCCAGCAGCTTATGGTGGGGCCCTCAAGAGACCCAGTACTTC. Translating it yields CASSLWWGPQETQYF.